This is a list of T cell receptor beta chains from one sample in a study of blood T cell repertoires in COVID-19. Data came from immunoSEQ multiplex PCR; TCRdb stores just in-frame clones and leaves some out. The sample carries about 480,000 clones, 89% recorded once. The source material was peripheral blood. The receptors stem from a man aged 18 to 35 with COVID-19, enrolled during active disease. The conserved cysteine and the conserved F or W are not part of the CDR3 here.

v_call	j_call	cdr3_aa
TRBV6-5	TRBJ1-1	ASSYSNRGNEAF
TRBV24-1	TRBJ2-2	ATSDRTSGRAFGELF
TRBV7-9	TRBJ1-5	ASSPGQVDGQPQH
TRBV19	TRBJ2-7	ASSVGGRGLQGEQY
TRBV3-1/TRBV3-2	TRBJ1-3	ASSQDRLNTIY
TRBV18	TRBJ1-6	ASSLATGTDAPLH
TRBV21-1	TRBJ2-7	ASSKLRGRDEQY
TRBV6-5	TRBJ1-2	ASSRPGTALYGYT
TRBV27	TRBJ2-2	ASRLQGGLNTGELF
TRBV12-5	TRBJ2-5	ASGWGGSEKETQY
TRBV6-2/TRBV6-3	TRBJ2-5	ASSPRTSGKWKTQY
TRBV4-2	TRBJ2-1	ASSQVSLAGENNEQF
TRBV30	TRBJ1-1	AWTLGTGSTEAF
TRBV5-1	TRBJ1-3	ASSLDPGQGANTIY
TRBV18	TRBJ1-1	ASSPGRDMNTEAF
TRBV12-3/TRBV12-4	TRBJ1-1	ASRGQGSTEAF
TRBV18	TRBJ1-2	ASSPRLGAQRNNYGYT
TRBV6-1	TRBJ2-1	ASSDTKRHQF
TRBV24-1	TRBJ2-7	ATSDRTGNYEQY
TRBV25-1	TRBJ1-1	ASSVILTGQGRTEAF
TRBV2	TRBJ1-1	ASSTGRNTEAF
TRBV5-1	TRBJ2-1	ASSWDSGGIGEQF
TRBV5-1	TRBJ2-3	ASSVRGRDSDTQY
TRBV6-6	TRBJ1-6	ASSYVGGGNSPLH
TRBV6-5	TRBJ1-2	ASLDSNYGYT
TRBV11-2	TRBJ2-1	ASSLGAGTRSEQF
TRBV10-2	TRBJ2-7	ASRGLAGGHEQY
TRBV11-3	TRBJ2-7	ASSETGTGYGEQY
TRBV18	TRBJ2-5	ASSPGTSGKETQY
TRBV7-2	TRBJ2-3	ASSPSARRAGDTQY
TRBV5-1	TRBJ1-1	ASSLAQNTEAF
TRBV5-4	TRBJ2-7	ASSRDRGGLAGLEQY
TRBV5-4	TRBJ1-1	ASSRGSTEAF
TRBV5-4	TRBJ2-5	ASSPRIAGGFQETQY
TRBV4-2	TRBJ2-1	ASSQDQTAGGPEQF
TRBV3-1/TRBV3-2	TRBJ2-3	ASSQGRAGGADTQY
TRBV5-1	TRBJ2-7	ASSLATGIEQY
TRBV11-2	TRBJ1-4	ASSLYATNEKLF
TRBV6-5	TRBJ2-7	ASSLAAGSSYEQY
TRBV15	TRBJ2-3	ATARGNTDTQY
TRBV2	TRBJ1-4	ASSVTGRGGNEKLF
TRBV29-1	TRBJ2-7	SARTPSSYEQY
TRBV21-1	TRBJ2-2	ASSKQRNKRRQQGTGELF
TRBV16	TRBJ1-6	ASTPSGTPYNSPLH
TRBV7-8	TRBJ2-2	ASSLIWQGSTGELF
TRBV2	TRBJ2-3	ASSSQGGTDTQY
TRBV7-9	TRBJ2-3	ASSVPGLAGAGTDTQY
TRBV6-4	TRBJ2-1	ASSPEAVSSYNEQF
TRBV14	TRBJ2-1	ASSPKTSGRYNEQF
TRBV14	TRBJ2-5	ASSQEQGRWETQY
TRBV7-8	TRBJ2-2	ASSSSGANTGELF
TRBV21-1	TRBJ1-2	ASSGVEGQKNGYT
TRBV5-4	TRBJ2-3	ASSLGTDTDTQY
TRBV19	TRBJ2-3	ASSLRGQGHTDTQY
TRBV10-2	TRBJ2-1	ASSEVRLAGTALLDEQF
TRBV13	TRBJ1-6	ASRRGYNSPLH
TRBV5-4	TRBJ1-1	ASSWGTGDGTEAF